The sequence of this T cell receptor (beta chain) was determined in a study of T cell responses to AZD1222 COVID-19 vaccine. Study-wide findings and caveats: Females outnumbered males among donors, who were mostly white British; clonal diversity was possibly underestimated. Researchers report vaccine-associated CD4 TCRs spanning spike, with dominance at 160-218 and 743-854.

The CDR3 covers 14 residues. The germline V gene has CDR1 MNHEY and CDR2 SMNVEV (reference sequence). V lost 6 bases and J lost 4, with 15 bases in between. Assay: immunoSEQ multiplex PCR; the TCRdb copy retains only in-frame clones and omits some. The table records about 130,000 clones, just over 85% of them present only once. In regard to this clone: Its target is not known.

V usage is TRBV27 and J usage is TRBJ1-1, with D maybe TRBD1 (6 bases). The sequence was obtained from an adult in good health. The sample was peripheral blood, taken on day 0 of AZD1222 vaccination. In nucleotides, the CDR3 is TGTGCCAGCAGCGCAAACAGGGTATTCACTGAAGCTTTCTTT. It encodes CASSANRVFTEAFF.